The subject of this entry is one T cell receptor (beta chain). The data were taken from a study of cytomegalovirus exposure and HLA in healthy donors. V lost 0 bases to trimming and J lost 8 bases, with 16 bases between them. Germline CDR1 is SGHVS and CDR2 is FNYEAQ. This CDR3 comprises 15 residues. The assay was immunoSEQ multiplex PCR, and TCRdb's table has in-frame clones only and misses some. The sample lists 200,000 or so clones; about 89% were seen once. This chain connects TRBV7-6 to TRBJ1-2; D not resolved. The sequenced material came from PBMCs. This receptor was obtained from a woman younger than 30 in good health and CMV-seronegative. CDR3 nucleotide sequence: TGTGCCAGCAGCTTAGCCCGACGGGATCCGGACGGCTACACCTTC. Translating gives CASSLARRDPDGYTF.